The 19 T cell receptor beta chains listed next were all sequenced from one sample in a study of naive and memory T cell subsets. The SP2 primer and nested alpha and beta constant region primers amplified ligated cDNA in four rounds. Each CDR3 protein gets one entry after TCRdb re-called the 5' RACE reads with MiXCR. The sample records more than 60,000 distinct CDR3 sequences, 8% being singletons. A UMI-containing oligonucleotide was joined by 3' ligation to the TCR cDNA template. These receptors came from a female donor in good health.

The gene calls are TRBV4-1 and TRBJ2-6, with D perhaps matching TRBD1 (6 bases). Looked up from germline, CDR1 is MGHRA and CDR2 is YSYEKL. Trimming cost V 1 base and J 4 bases, with 23 bases left between them. This CDR3 is 20 amino acids long. Here the CDR3 reads CASSQGGGRGFSSGANVLTF. The DNA for the CDR3 is TGCGCCAGCAGCCAAGGGGGTGGCAGGGGTTTTAGTTCGGGGGCCAACGTCCTGACTTTC.

This rearrangement joins TRBV12-3 or TRBV12-4 to TRBJ1-3; weak D call: TRBD1 (5 bases). Trimming took off 3 bases at V and 7 bases at J, with 10 bases between the two ends. The CDR3 covers 13 residues. The CDR3 DNA reads TGTGCCAGCAGTTTGGGACTTTGGAACACCATATATTTT. Translation gives CASSLGLWNTIYF.

There are a few counts of this clonotype. The chain carries TRBV4-2 and TRBJ2-1; no definite D call. The CDR3 runs 15 residues. Germline CDR1 LGHNA, CDR2 YNFKEQ. Trimming took 1 base from V and 3 from J, leaving 10 bases between them. CDR3 amino acids: CASSQGGSSYNEQFF. The CDR3 DNA reads TGTGCCAGCAGCCAAGGAGGAAGTAGCTACAATGAGCAGTTCTTC.

In this sample, this clonotype turned up many times. This chain links TRBV28 with TRBJ2-4; 12 bases agree with TRBD1. This CDR3 has 14 residues. With 4 bases clipped from V and 15 bases from J, the junction kept 10 bases outside the gene matches. CDR1 and CDR2 (germline): MDHEN, SYDVKM. The CDR3: CASSSTGTGGFTYF. The CDR3 nucleotides are TGTGCCAGCAGTTCAACCGGGACAGGGGGCTTTACGTACTTC.

This clonotype was seen at least ten times. The chain has TRBV20-1 and TRBJ2-3; 11 positions match TRBD1. With V trimmed by 5 bases and J by 4 bases, 5 bases remained unmatched. Germline CDR1 is DFQATT and CDR2 is SNEGSKA (reference sequence). This CDR3 is built from 14 residues. The CDR3 is CSAQRTGGADTQYF. The DNA for the CDR3 is TGCAGTGCTCAACGGACAGGGGGCGCAGATACGCAGTATTTT.

This clonotype was seen many times. The chain employs TRBV29-1 and TRBJ1-5; D may be TRBD1 (5 bases). Germline V gene data show CDR1 as SQVTM and CDR2 as ANQGSEA. The CDR3 has 16 residues. Trimming stripped 4 bases from V and 3 bases from J, with 19 bases between. The CDR3 loop reads CSVVTGAGGNNQPQHF. The CDR3 DNA sequence: TGCAGCGTTGTGACCGGGGCCGGAGGGAACAATCAGCCCCAGCATTTT.

This clonotype appeared a few times. This chain uses TRBV28 with TRBJ1-1, with D possibly matching TRBD1 (6 bases). V lost 0 bases, J lost 8 bases, and 10 bases lay in between. CDR1 and CDR2 from the germline V gene are MDHEN and SYDVKM. The CDR3 spans 13 residues. The CDR3 loop is CASSLWGGREAFF. DNA for the CDR3: TGTGCCAGCAGTTTATGGGGGGGCCGGGAAGCTTTCTTT.

The gene calls are TRBV5-1 and TRBJ2-1; 9 bases agree with TRBD2. V trimming: 0 bases; J trimming: 9 bases; junction bases outside the gene matches: 1. This CDR3 is 13 amino acids long. Per germline, CDR1 SGHRS and CDR2 YFSETQ. The CDR3, as DNA: TGCGCCAGCAGCTTGGTAGCGGGAGCTGAGCAGTTCTTC. It specifies CASSLVAGAEQFF.

The table lists this clonotype with many counts. V is TRBV7-3 and J is TRBJ2-7, with D maybe TRBD1 (5 bases). V lost 5 bases, J lost 1 base, and 12 bases lay in between. CDR3 length: 14 amino acids. CDR1 is SGHTA, CDR2 FQGTGA, per germline. The CDR3 DNA sequence: TGTGCCAGCAGCCCAGGACACTCGTCCTACGAGCAGTACTTC. Encoded protein: CASSPGHSSYEQYF. Supplemented by reference TRBV7-3 and TRBJ2-7, the full variable domain reads GAGVSQTPSNKVTEKGKYVELRCDPISGHTALYWYRQSLGQGPEFLIYFQGTGAADDSGLPNDRFFAVRPEGSVSTLKIQRTERGDSAVYLCASSPGHSSYEQYFGPGTRLTVT.

This clonotype has just a few counts. The J gene is TRBJ1-1, the V gene TRBV6-2 or TRBV6-3; 7 bases line up with TRBD1. Trimming took 1 base from V and 1 from J; bases not matched to a gene: 3. This CDR3 has 15 amino acids. Germline V gene sequence: CDR1 MNHEY, CDR2 SVGEGT. The CDR3 loop is CASSYWGQPNTEAFF. The CDR3 coding sequence is TGTGCCAGCAGTTACTGGGGACAGCCGAACACTGAAGCTTTCTTT.

This clonotype was observed a few times. CDR3 sequence (DNA): TGCGCCAGCAGGCGGGCTGCGAACACTGAAGCTTTCTTT. Translation gives CASRRAANTEAFF. This sequence joins TRBV5-1 and TRBJ1-1; D is unclear. Trimming took 5 bases from V and 1 from J, leaving 9 bases between them. The CDR3 runs to 13 residues. Germline lookup yields CDR1 SGHRS and CDR2 YFSETQ.

V and J are TRBV9 and TRBJ1-1; D not resolved. The length of the CDR3 is 14 residues. CDR1 and CDR2 from the germline V gene are SGDLS and YYNGEE. Trimming took off 6 bases at V and 1 base at J, with 13 bases between the two ends. CDR3 coding DNA: TGTGCCAGCACCCTAACCCCCACGAACACTGAAGCTTTCTTT. This encodes CASTLTPTNTEAFF.

The V gene is TRBV6-6, the J gene TRBJ2-1, with D perhaps assigned TRBD1 or TRBD2 (8 bases each). The V and J ends lost 5 bases and 6 bases respectively, with 20 bases between them. The CDR3 consists of 16 residues. CDR1 and CDR2 (germline): MNHNY, SVGAGI (reference sequence). CDR3 sequence (DNA): TGTGCCAGCAGTCGGGAGGACAGGGCGGGGGGCAATGAGCAGTTCTTC. Protein product: CASSREDRAGGNEQFF.

V is TRBV13 and J is TRBJ2-3, with D possibly being TRBD1 or TRBD2 (5 bases each). The CDR3 has 15 amino acids. V lost 3 bases to trimming and J lost 4 bases, with 14 bases between them. CDR1 and CDR2 from the germline V gene are PRHDT and FYEKMQ (reference sequence). CDR3 amino acids: CASSLDGAVPDTQYF. In nucleotides, the CDR3 is TGTGCCAGCAGCTTGGACGGGGCGGTGCCAGATACGCAGTATTTT.

This clonotype was counted between two and nine times. This CDR3 is CAWSGAFEQYF. The DNA of the CDR3 is TGTGCCTGGAGTGGGGCCTTCGAGCAGTACTTC. This sequence joins TRBV30 and TRBJ2-7; D unresolved. Trimming stripped 1 base from V and 6 bases from J, with 7 bases between. The CDR3 is 11 amino acids. The germline CDR1 and CDR2 sequences are GTSNPN and SVGIG (reference sequence).

This clonotype was seen a handful of times. V is TRBV12-3 or TRBV12-4 and J is TRBJ1-1; D is possibly TRBD1 (6 bases). V shed 9 bases and J shed 5 bases, with 16 bases lying between them. This CDR3 comprises 13 residues. CDR3 in amino acids: CASTTGMRTEAFF. CDR3 sequence (DNA): TGTGCCAGTACCACAGGGATGAGGACTGAAGCTTTCTTT.

This clonotype occurred many times. V and J are TRBV20-1 and TRBJ1-2, with a weak D call TRBD1 (5 bases). The CDR3 sequence is 12 residues long. Looked up from germline, CDR1 is DFQATT and CDR2 is SNEGSKA (reference sequence). Trimming pared 5 bases from V and 7 bases from J, leaving 14 bases between. The CDR3 reads CSAYEGALGYTF. For the CDR3, the DNA is TGCAGTGCTTATGAAGGGGCGCTTGGCTACACCTTC.

This clonotype was recorded a few times. DNA for the CDR3: TGTGCCAGCAGTTCGGCCGGCCACCGAGGTAGTGGCTACACCTTC. It encodes CASSSAGHRGSGYTF. The chain has TRBV12-3 or TRBV12-4 and TRBJ1-2; D not certain. This CDR3 spans 15 amino acids. With 4 bases removed from V and 7 bases from J, the gap between germline ends came to 19 bases.

This clonotype showed up just a few times. The DNA of the CDR3 is TGTGCCAGCAGTTACGGGACGGAGACCTACGAGCAGTACTTC. Amino acid sequence: CASSYGTETYEQYF. V is TRBV6-5 and J is TRBJ2-7; D may correspond to TRBD1 or TRBD2 (5 bases each). The V end lost 2 bases, the J end lost 2 bases, and 10 bases lay between the germline ends. Per germline, CDR1 MNHEY and CDR2 SVGAGI. The length of the CDR3 is 14 residues.